These 15 T cell receptor beta chains came from one sample sequenced in a study of blood T cells in healthy people across ages. The authors ran a second PCR of roughly 6 to 12 cycles using a sample-barcoded 5' primer and a J-beta primer mix. TCRdb analysed the 5' RACE reads with MiXCR anew, one entry per CDR3 protein. The sample includes about 1.4 million distinct CDR3 sequences, 59% of them seen just once. The sequencing input was blood. The source of these receptors is a man between 18 and 29 years old in good health.

This clonotype has a single count. The V gene is TRBV20-1, the J gene TRBJ1-4, with D maybe TRBD1 (6 bases). V gave up 6 bases and J gave up 5 bases, with 25 bases separating them. Germline assignment: CDR1 DFQATT and CDR2 SNEGSKA (reference sequence). The CDR3 has 17 residues. The CDR3 loop reads CSARPRGHQRINEKLFF. In DNA form, the CDR3 reads TGCAGTGCGAGACCACGGGGACACCAGAGAATAAATGAAAAACTGTTTTTT.

This sequence joins TRBV27 and TRBJ1-1; a weak D match, TRBD1 (5 bases). The germline V gene has CDR1 MNHEY and CDR2 SMNVEV (reference sequence). The CDR3 is 14 amino acids. Trimming removed 2 bases from V and 7 bases from J, with 14 bases in between. CDR3 in DNA: TGTGCCAGCAGTTTAGCCCTGGGGCGGGGTGAAGCTTTCTTT. Encoded protein: CASSLALGRGEAFF.

V gene TRBV29-1 combines with J gene TRBJ2-1; perhaps D is TRBD1 or TRBD2 (5 bases each). Germline V gene lookup returns CDR1 SQVTM and CDR2 ANQGSEA. V was pared by 1 base and J by 0 bases, with 19 bases between. The CDR3 runs to 18 residues. In DNA, the CDR3 is TGCAGCGTTGAAGGTCTTCCATGGGGGAGAAGCTCCTACAATGAGCAGTTCTTC. It is translated as CSVEGLPWGRSSYNEQFF.

This chain links TRBV7-9 with TRBJ2-5; weak D call: TRBD2 (5 bases). The J call is uncertain, as TRBJ2-7 better fits the DNA end. This CDR3 has 13 amino acids. Germline assignment: CDR1 SEHNR and CDR2 FQNEAQ (reference sequence). The CDR3 protein is CASSVTRTYEQYF. Written as DNA, the CDR3 is TGTGCCAGCAGCGTCACTAGGACCTACGAGCAGTACTTC.

The chain combines TRBV10-3 with TRBJ1-1; D is possibly TRBD1 (5 bases). Germline V gene data show CDR1 as ENHRY and CDR2 as SYGVKD. V was clipped by 9 bases and J by 6 bases, with 17 bases between them. The CDR3 extends over 13 amino acids. The CDR3 reads CAIDGGGPSEAFF. The CDR3 DNA reads TGTGCCATTGACGGGGGTGGGCCATCTGAAGCTTTCTTT.

The rearrangement joins TRBV29-1 to TRBJ2-1; no reliable D call. Per the germline V gene, CDR1 is SQVTM and CDR2 is ANQGSEA. CDR3 size: 14 residues. Trimming left V 7 bases short and J 1 base short, with 14 bases between. CDR3 sequence (DNA): TGCAGCGCCCCGGCGGTGAGATCCTACAATGAGCAGTTCTTC. Translated: CSAPAVRSYNEQFF.

This clonotype was seen a handful of times. The chain couples TRBV11-2 to TRBJ2-2; D not certain. V lost 5 bases to trimming and J lost 5 bases, with 15 bases between them. The CDR3 totals 15 residues. Germline loops: CDR1 SGHAT, CDR2 FQNNGV. CDR3 residues: CASSTTPIATGELFF. Here the CDR3 DNA reads TGTGCCAGCAGCACCACCCCCATAGCTACCGGGGAGCTGTTTTTT.

In this sample, this clonotype turned up many times. V usage is TRBV12-3 or TRBV12-4 and J usage is TRBJ2-3, with 9 nucleotides matching TRBD1. The CDR3 consists of 17 residues. J lost 5 bases, V lost 6 bases, and 15 bases had no gene match. CDR3 bases: TGTGCCAGCAGCCTATTCACAGGGGGCGATCTAATAGATACGCAGTATTTT. Protein product: CASSLFTGGDLIDTQYF.

This clonotype turned up a few times. This chain uses TRBV27 with TRBJ1-2; D possibly corresponds to TRBD1 (5 bases). CDR1 and CDR2 from the germline V gene are MNHEY and SMNVEV (reference sequence). The CDR3 has 16 amino acids. V gave up 3 bases and J gave up 5 bases, with 19 bases separating them. The CDR3 nucleotides read TGTGCCAGCAGTTTTCTTTTGCGAGGGGATAGTTATGGCTACACCTTC. This sequence encodes CASSFLLRGDSYGYTF.

This clonotype has a single count. The chain couples TRBV19 to TRBJ2-7; possibly TRBD2 for D (5 bases). The germline V gene encodes CDR1 LNHDA and CDR2 SQIVND (reference sequence). Trimming pared 3 bases from V and 5 bases from J, leaving 11 bases between. This CDR3 spans 13 amino acids. In nucleotides, the CDR3 is TGTGCCAGTAGTATGCTACGGGAAAACGAGCAGTACTTC. Translated: CASSMLRENEQYF. The whole variable domain, remainder taken from reference TRBV19 and TRBJ2-7, is DGGITQSPKYLFRKEGQNVTLSCEQNLNHDAMYWYRQDPGQGLRLIYYSQIVNDFQKGDIAEGYSVSREKKESFPLTVTSAQKNPTAFYLCASSMLRENEQYFGPGTRLTVT.

The chain uses TRBV4-1 and TRBJ2-1; 9 bases agree with TRBD2. The CDR3 totals 13 residues. J gave up 15 bases and V 4 bases, and 10 bases lay outside the gene matches. CDR1 and CDR2 (germline): MGHRA, YSYEKL. CDR3 region: CASSLLVTSGVFF. DNA of the CDR3: TGCGCCAGCAGCCTGTTAGTGACTAGCGGAGTGTTCTTC.

The chain joins TRBV15 to TRBJ1-2, with D possibly being TRBD1 (5 bases). CDR1 is LNHNV and CDR2 is YYDKDF in the germline V gene (reference sequence). The CDR3 is 14 amino acids. Deletions cut 1 base from V and 8 bases from J, with 14 bases between. In DNA, the CDR3 is TGTGCCACCAGCAGAGCAGTGGCAGGGAGAGGCTACACCTTC. Protein product: CATSRAVAGRGYTF.

The chain uses TRBV20-1 and TRBJ2-1; 9 bases map to TRBD2. Losses at the gene ends were 6 bases for V and 5 bases for J; bases not matched to a gene: 17. Germline CDR1 reads DFQATT; CDR2 reads SNEGSKA (reference sequence). The CDR3 length is 17 residues. The DNA for the CDR3 is TGCAGTGCCCCGGGGATAACGGCCGGGACTAGCAACAATGAGCAGTTCTTC. Residues: CSAPGITAGTSNNEQFF.

V is TRBV5-1 and J is TRBJ2-7; D may be TRBD2 (6 bases). The end of the DNA fits TRBJ2-5 better, so the J call may be wrong. Germline CDR1 and CDR2: SGHRS and YFSETQ. The CDR3 has 14 residues. In DNA, the CDR3 is TGCGCCAGCAGGGGGAGGACGGCACCAGAGACCCAGTACTTC. Translated, it gives CASRGRTAPETQYF.

This clonotype was recorded a few times. The genes are TRBV29-1 and TRBJ2-5; 7 nucleotides align to TRBD1. There are 14 residues in the CDR3. V dropped 6 bases and J dropped 1; count of bases not matched to a gene: 8. Germline V gene lookup returns CDR1 SQVTM and CDR2 ANQGSEA. In DNA, the CDR3 is TGCAGCGTCCGACAGGGAGTGTCCCAAGAGACCCAGTACTTC. Amino acid sequence: CSVRQGVSQETQYF.